Following are 9 T cell receptor beta chains from one sample sequenced in a study of vaccination and CD4 T cells after COVID-19. Their recognized antigens are unknown. Sequenced with the Oncomine TCR Beta short-read assay was DNA taken from cultured CD4+ T cells. TCRdb reprocessed the PCR reads via MiXCR and lists one record per CDR3 protein. This table has about 23,000 distinct CDR3 sequences, around two thirds appearing once. Regarding treatment: approximately 9-day PBMC culture with coronavirus spike peptide pools or control peptides (ViraFEST assay). The source was CD4+ T cells from blood, cultured in vitro, collected after SARS-CoV-2 vaccination. The receptor set was obtained from a human donor who received a COVID-19 vaccine.

This clonotype was seen a handful of times. This chain uses TRBV10-3 with TRBJ1-4; a possible D gene is TRBD1 (5 bases). CDR3 size: 13 residues. Trimming removed 9 bases from V and 4 bases from J, with 12 bases in between. Per germline, CDR1 ENHRY and CDR2 SYGVKD. The chain's CDR3 is CAISGGGNEKLFF. The CDR3 DNA follows: TGTGCCATTTCGGGGGGTGGTAATGAAAAACTGTTTTTT.

This clonotype was picked up a small number of times. V and J are TRBV6-1 and TRBJ1-1, with D possibly matching TRBD1 (5 bases). Trimming shortened V by 6 bases and J by 3 bases, and 14 bases separated the two germline ends. The CDR3 has 14 amino acids. Per germline, CDR1 MNHNS and CDR2 SASEGT. Here the CDR3 reads CASRGRELYTEAFF. CDR3 coding DNA: TGTGCCAGCAGGGGCAGGGAGTTATACACTGAAGCTTTCTTT.

The V call is TRBV7-2, the J call TRBJ1-1; TRBD1 aligns across 9 bases. Germline CDR1 SGHTA, CDR2 FQGNSA. The junction had 6 bases not matched to a gene; V was cut back by 2 bases and J by 5 bases. The CDR3 covers 15 residues. The CDR3 protein is CASSLLTGGRTEAFF. CDR3 sequence (DNA): TGTGCCAGCAGCTTACTGACAGGGGGAAGGACTGAAGCTTTCTTT.

This clonotype has a handful of counts. The genes are TRBV2 and TRBJ1-2, with 7 bases matching TRBD1. Trimming at V came to 5 bases and at J to 0 bases, leaving 6 bases not matched to a gene. Germline V CDR1 and CDR2: SNHLY, FYNNEI. This CDR3 has 15 amino acids. The CDR3 region is CASSYSTGPNYGYTF. CDR3 sequence (DNA): TGTGCCAGCAGTTACTCGACAGGGCCTAACTATGGCTACACCTTC.

The chain combines TRBV5-1 with TRBJ2-3; a weak D match, TRBD2 (6 bases). Trimming removed 0 bases at V and 4 bases at J, with 15 bases between. Germline assignment: CDR1 SGHRS and CDR2 YFSETQ. The CDR3 spans 16 residues. The CDR3, as DNA: TGCGCCAGCAGCTTGGACTCCACTAGCCGTCCAGATACGCAGTATTTT. It encodes CASSLDSTSRPDTQYF.

The chain recombines TRBV7-2 with TRBJ2-7; D possibly corresponds to TRBD1 (5 bases). The germline gives CDR1 SGHTA, CDR2 FQGNSA. The CDR3 runs to 15 residues. V was cut by 0 bases and J by 2 bases, with 11 bases left in between. The chain's CDR3 is CASSLAFAGTYEQYF. The CDR3 nucleotides are TGTGCCAGCAGCTTAGCGTTTGCAGGGACCTACGAGCAGTACTTC.

Comment on this clonotype: No conserved phenylalanine or tryptophan ends this CDR3, so it is likely a read error. The chain is built from TRBV20-1 and TRBJ2-5, with TRBD1 identical over 8 bases. Germline trimming cut 8 bases from V and 4 bases from J; bases unmatched to any gene: 15. CDR1 DFQATT and CDR2 SNEGSKA come from the germline V gene (reference sequence). The CDR3 totals 15 residues. CDR3 amino acids: CSPQPRGRGPETQYY. The CDR3 nucleotides read TGCAGTCCTCAGCCTAGGGGCAGGGGGCCAGAGACCCAGTACTAC.

The rearrangement uses TRBV12-3 or TRBV12-4 and TRBJ2-5; TRBD2 aligns across 12 bases. CDR3 size: 19 residues. The trim removed 5 bases at V and 5 bases at J, leaving 18 bases unmatched. The CDR3 region is CASSPGGRGLAGLGETQYF. CDR3 DNA sequence: TGTGCCAGCAGTCCTGGCGGTCGGGGACTAGCGGGCTTGGGTGAGACCCAGTACTTC.

The chain links TRBV2 to TRBJ1-6; D is unresolved. V lost 7 bases to trimming and J lost 8 bases, with 12 bases between them. CDR1 and CDR2 (germline): SNHLY, FYNNEI. This CDR3 spans 13 amino acids. As DNA, the CDR3 is TGTGCCAGCATGTCAACGGGCGATTCACCCCTCCACTTT. The encoded protein is CASMSTGDSPLHF.